The clone carrying this T cell receptor beta chain turned up a few times. Via MiXCR, TCRdb re-called the RT-PCR reads, giving one row per CDR3 protein. The data show more than 600,000 distinct CDR3 sequences, with 14% seen just once and just over 3.5% held by the top ten. Germline V gene sequence: CDR1 MNHEY, CDR2 SVGAGI. CDR3 length: 13 amino acids. Between the trimmed V and J ends, which lost 6 bases and 8 bases, there was a span of 13 bases. The sequenced sample was memory CD4+ T cells from blood. The sequence was obtained from a female donor in good health, serving as a healthy control. The chain carries TRBV6-5 and TRBJ1-4; no definite D call. CDR3 sequence reads: CASSRSAREKLFF. CDR3 in DNA: TGTGCCAGCAGCCGGTCTGCTCGGGAAAAACTGTTTTTT.